The clone carrying this TCR beta chain was found many times. As yet, its antigen is unknown. Sequenced patients had shown CD8+CD57+ cell expansion by flow cytometry. Patients, without exception, had severe acquired aplastic anemia. Among the patients, none had received any therapy at the time of blood sampling. These data originate in a study of CD8+CD57+ T cells in acquired aplastic anemia. Across the whole study: Mean DNA quantity obtained from sorted CD4+ and CD8+ cells was 3 to 3.5 ug. The study, taken as a whole, reports: Patients had about 31 CD8+ CDR3 sequences in common with controls (the shared set).

Investigators profiled TCR beta VDJ and CDR3 from genomic DNA template. Each CDR3 protein gets one entry after TCRdb re-called the reads with MiXCR. The sample records approximately 180,000 distinct CDR3 sequences, less than 60% being singletons. The sequencing sample was made of sorted CD4+, CD8+, or CD8+CD57+ T cells (not recorded which) from PBMCs. The origin of this receptor is a human donor with aplastic anemia.

DNA of the CDR3: TGTGCCAGCAGCTTGGACAGGAGGGGTGAGCAGTTCTTC. This codes for CASSLDRRGEQFF. This chain uses TRBV13 with TRBJ2-1, with D maybe TRBD1 (7 bases). Trimming pared 3 bases from V and 9 bases from J, leaving 12 bases between. The germline V gene has CDR1 PRHDT and CDR2 FYEKMQ (reference sequence). The CDR3 extends over 13 amino acids.